The source of this T cell receptor (beta chain) is a study of OX40 agonist ivuxolimab in advanced cancers. Context from the whole study: The costimulatory receptor OX40 (CD134) was targeted by ivuxolimab, a fully human IgG2 agonistic monoclonal antibody. Intravenous ivuxolimab was administered to patients every 2 weeks at six dose levels: 0.01, 0.1, 0.3, 1.5, 3 and 10 mg/kg. Among the 50 to 55 dose-escalation patients, around 19 had hepatocellular carcinoma, 15 or so melanoma, 9 renal cell carcinoma and 9 head and neck cancer. A male proportion of around 81% and a mean age of approximately 55 years, ranging from about 20 to 79, were recorded for the dose-escalation cohort. Prior anti-PD-1, anti-PD-L1 or anti-CTLA-4 therapy was permitted, and checkpoint inhibitors had been received by roughly 40% of dose-escalation patients. Partial responses occurred in three dose-escalation patients, of whom one had hepatocellular carcinoma and two had cutaneous melanoma. Peripheral TCRbeta sequencing was intended to test whether TCR sequence diversity was altered and clonal T-cell expansion was caused by ivuxolimab. The paper describes the monotherapy dose-escalation part (N of about 57 patients) of the phase I trial of ivuxolimab. What the work shows at the level of the full study, not this receptor alone: On average, CD8+ T cells showed more expanded clones than CD4+ T cells after ivuxolimab. Low levels of normalized T-cell clonal expansion were also seen in some patients who did not respond. Clonal expansion of both CD4+ and CD8+ blood T cells was observed from baseline to week 6 at doses 0.1 to 3.0 mg/kg. The antigen specificity of the clonally expanded peripheral T cells was not determined. Partial responders in the 0.1-3.0 mg/kg groups had among the lowest normalized peripheral clonal expansion, especially among CD8+ T cells.

Genomic DNA was extracted from sorted cells for sequencing of the TCRbeta CDR3 region. The immunoSEQ Assay was used for sequencing of TCRbeta CDR3 regions. The source is immuneACCESS, and TCRdb retained only in-frame sequences with V and J called. Part of the clones is not carried over; for the studies checked, unresolved V genes explain less than half of this, and the remainder is unexplained. In all, the sample holds about 55,000 clones, and approximately 83% of those were seen once. The ten largest clones add up to roughly an eighth of the sample. Patients with a history of autoimmune disease or receiving systemic immunosuppression were excluded from the trial. Peripheral blood for TCR sequencing was drawn from every dose cohort at baseline, at cycle 4 day 1 and at cycle 7 day 1. The samples were taken from a phase I, first-in-human, multicenter, open-label dose-escalation trial of ivuxolimab. Adults with locally advanced or metastatic melanoma, renal cell carcinoma, hepatocellular carcinoma or head and neck squamous cell carcinoma were enrolled in the trial. Before TCR sequencing, CD4+ T cells and CD8+ T cells from peripheral blood were sorted into separate populations.

Details on this clone: Its antigen is still unknown. No base quality values were provided; no much bigger clone lies one nucleotide off.

Including the terminal cysteine and phenylalanine, the CDR3 comprises 15 residues. Only CDR3 DNA remains: 45 bases, in frame from the first base. Ends trimmed: V by 0 bases, J by 3 bases; bases unmatched to a gene: 1. The germline V gene encodes CDR1 MNHEY and CDR2 SVGAGI. This receptor was obtained from an adult with an advanced solid tumor such as melanoma, head and neck, liver or kidney cancer. The sequence is built from TRBV6-5 and TRBJ2-7; TRBD2 matches 11 bases in the middle. The source material was CD4+ or CD8+ T cells sorted from blood, sampled in a trial of the OX40 agonist ivuxolimab. The DNA sequence is TGTGCCAGCAGTTACTCGGGACTAGCGGTCTACGAGCAGTACTTC. It is translated as CASSYSGLAVYEQYF.